The 14 T cell receptor beta chains given below trace back to one sample, sequenced in a study of blood T cell repertoires in COVID-19. Repertoires were generated with immunoSEQ multiplex PCR, while TCRdb's copy carries only in-frame clones and drops some. The profile shows roughly 170,000 clones, approximately 87% of them singletons. Source material: peripheral blood. The receptors originated from a man between 65 and 79 years old with active or convalescent COVID-19.

The chain joins TRBV18 to TRBJ2-1, with 9 bases matching TRBD1. Germline trimming cut 4 bases from V and 5 bases from J; bases unmatched to any gene: 9. This CDR3 has 16 amino acids. Germline V gene data show CDR1 as KGHSH and CDR2 as LQKENI. Here the CDR3 DNA reads TGTGCCAGCTCACGCTCCGAGACAGGGGGAAACAATGAGCAGTTCTTC. Translated: CASSRSETGGNNEQFF.

This clone has only one observation. The chain couples TRBV28 to TRBJ2-7; D not certain. Germline V lookup: CDR1 MDHEN, CDR2 SYDVKM. CDR3 length: 12 residues. Trimming took off 4 bases at V and 5 bases at J, with 9 bases between the two ends. This CDR3 reads CASSSRRNEQYF. In DNA, the CDR3 is TGTGCCAGCAGTTCCCGTCGTAACGAGCAGTACTTC.

The gene calls are TRBV18 and TRBJ2-7; 10 bases match TRBD2. The CDR3 extends over 16 amino acids. Germline V CDR1 and CDR2: KGHSH, LQKENI. J was trimmed by 4 bases and V by 6 bases; bases with no gene match: 12. In DNA form, the CDR3 reads TGTGCCAGCTCTCCCCCCGTGGCTAGCGGGGGATACGAGCAGTACTTC. Its translation is CASSPPVASGGYEQYF. Complete variable domain (other parts from reference TRBV18 and TRBJ2-7): NAGVMQNPRHLVRRRGQEARLRCSPMKGHSHVYWYRQLPEEGLKFMVYLQKENIIDESGMPKERFSAEFPKEGPSILRIQQVVRGDSAAYFCASSPPVASGGYEQYFGPGTRLTVT.

The gene calls are TRBV5-1 and TRBJ2-7; D possibly corresponds to TRBD1 (5 bases). Trimming cost V 0 bases and J 0 bases, with 7 bases left between them. CDR1 is SGHRS and CDR2 is YFSETQ in the germline V gene. The CDR3 is 14 residues long. The CDR3 DNA reads as TGCGCCAGCAGCTTGGGGACAAACTCCTACGAGCAGTACTTC. It is translated as CASSLGTNSYEQYF.

This sequence joins TRBV4-3 and TRBJ1-1; 11 bases agree with TRBD1. The germline CDR1 and CDR2 sequences are LGHNA and YSLEER. CDR3 length: 16 amino acids. V lost 4 bases to trimming and J lost 6 bases; unmatched junction nucleotides: 10. CDR3 in DNA: TGCGCCAGCAGCCTAGGACAGGGGGCCTTTTTCCCTGAAGCTTTCTTT. Translated, it gives CASSLGQGAFFPEAFF.

The chain links TRBV5-4 to TRBJ1-1, with D tentatively TRBD1 (6 bases). This CDR3 contains 14 residues. Trimming removed 4 bases at V and 4 bases at J, with 14 bases between. CDR1 is SGHNT and CDR2 is YYREEE in the germline V gene (reference sequence). CDR3 nucleotides: TGTGCCAGCAGCCGGCGGGGGCACGGCACTGAAGCTTTCTTT. This gives the protein CASSRRGHGTEAFF.

The chain joins TRBV6-5 to TRBJ2-7, with TRBD1 matching 8 bases. Germline V gene data show CDR1 as MNHEY and CDR2 as SVGAGI. The CDR3 sequence is 13 residues long. Germline trimming cut 5 bases from V and 4 bases from J; bases unmatched to any gene: 4. The CDR3 bases are TGTGCCAGCAGTACCCAGGGGGCTTACGAGCAGTACTTC. Translated, it gives CASSTQGAYEQYF.

The chain links TRBV4-1 to TRBJ1-6; TRBD1 matches at 9 bases. The CDR3 has 15 residues. V shed 4 bases, J shed 9 bases, and the junction held 7 bases outside the gene matches. CDR1 MGHRA and CDR2 YSYEKL come from the germline V gene. The CDR3 DNA reads as TGCGCCAGCAGCCCGGGACAGGGAGTCGGTTCACCCCTCCACTTT. This gives the protein CASSPGQGVGSPLHF.

This clone has a single count. The rearrangement joins TRBV7-2 to TRBJ2-1, with 10 bases identical to TRBD1. The CDR3 is 15 amino acids. With 3 bases clipped from V and 6 bases from J, the junction kept 5 bases outside the gene matches. The germline V gene encodes CDR1 SGHTA and CDR2 FQGNSA. The CDR3 coding sequence is TGTGCCAGCAGCTTGGGACAGGGGCGCCTCAATGAGCAGTTCTTC. As protein: CASSLGQGRLNEQFF.

The V gene is TRBV6-5, the J gene TRBJ1-1; 9 bases line up with TRBD1. CDR3 length: 16 residues. J gave up 5 bases and V 2 bases, and 9 bases lay outside the gene matches. Germline V gene data show CDR1 as MNHEY and CDR2 as SVGAGI. CDR3 loop: CASSYRGDRVGTEAFF. CDR3 sequence (DNA): TGTGCCAGCAGTTACCGGGGGGACAGGGTGGGTACTGAAGCTTTCTTT.

J is TRBJ2-3 and V is TRBV29-1; D call uncertain. The CDR3 sequence is 11 residues long. Germline CDR1 and CDR2: SQVTM and ANQGSEA. The germline V and J ends were trimmed by 8 bases and 5 bases, with 11 bases remaining between them. The CDR3 region has the DNA TGCAGCATCCTCCCCGTAGATACGCAGTATTTT. Translating gives CSILPVDTQYF.

The rearrangement links TRBV4-3 to TRBJ1-3, with unresolved D. V was shortened by 1 base and J by 0 bases, with 10 bases between the two germline ends. The CDR3 spans 16 residues. The germline gives CDR1 LGHNA, CDR2 YSLEER. The CDR3 DNA follows: TGCGCCAGCAGCCAAGCAGAGAGGGTCTCTGGAAACACCATATATTTT. This sequence encodes CASSQAERVSGNTIYF.

V is TRBV6-5 and J is TRBJ2-1, with 10 bases identical to TRBD2. V was pared by 4 bases and J by 8 bases, with 8 bases of the junction left unmatched. Germline CDR1 MNHEY, CDR2 SVGAGI. The CDR3 contains 15 residues. CDR3 amino acids: CASSFSGTSAHEQFF. In nucleotides, the CDR3 is TGTGCCAGCAGTTTTTCCGGGACTAGCGCACATGAGCAGTTCTTC.

The chain is built from TRBV7-6 and TRBJ1-1, with D unresolved. There are 16 residues in the CDR3. Germline loops: CDR1 SGHVS, CDR2 FNYEAQ. V was pared by 5 bases and J by 1 base, with 17 bases between. The CDR3 protein is CASSRGQRRTNTEAFF. Here the CDR3 DNA reads TGTGCCAGCAGCCGAGGGCAGAGGCGAACGAACACTGAAGCTTTCTTT.